One TCR beta chain is described in this entry. The specificity of this receptor is unknown. No much larger clone is present one base from it, and per-base qualities are unavailable. These data are taken from a study of beta chain features in type 1 diabetes (dated 2018 in TCRdb). The study in broad terms: Patients and healthy donors did not differ in mean age, gender distribution, total cell number or subset yield. A total of roughly 110 million sorted cells were examined across all samples, and the number of cells per subset was strongly correlated with RNA yield. The study compared TCRB repertoires of sorted circulating CD4+ T cell subsets between recently diagnosed type 1 diabetes patients and matched healthy donors. Regulatory and stem cell-like memory subsets were isolated from only 8 patients and roughly 8 healthy donors, whereas naive and central memory subsets came from all 30 or so donors. Overall study outcomes, separate from this receptor: Because small numbers of individuals were included in the HLA sub-analyses, any influence of HLA type on TCRB rearrangement was left unresolved. PCR might favor shorter templates, but patient and control samples were amplified and corrected together, so any skew would affect both groups equally. Type 1 diabetes patients showed a moderate but significant shortening of TCRB CDR3 length in all four CD4+ subsets. Because cDNA rather than genomic DNA was sequenced, highly expressing activated cells could have been over-represented, although no difference in activation and CD3 levels was found between groups. Patients with type 1 diabetes made fewer insertions and deleted more nucleotides at VDJ recombination sites, implying thymic rearrangement abnormalities. Naive, central memory and regulatory TCRB repertoires appeared to be more alike among patients than among healthy donors.

A single peripheral blood draw of around 0.11 L on average was collected from each donor into heparinised tubes. A BD FACSAria II was used to sort naive, central memory, regulatory and stem cell-like memory CD4+ T cells with a panel that included CD45RO, CCR7, CD25, CD127, CD95 and CD27. All sorted populations exceeded 98% purity. PBMCs were separated immediately by Lymphoprep density gradient centrifugation and were stained directly, without being cultured. Samples were stained and sorted in pairs, with one healthy donor and one patient per experiment, so that batch effects were minimized. All of the isolated RNA was reverse transcribed with the High Capacity cDNA Reverse Transcription Kit, so expressed TCRB transcripts were sequenced. Naive, central memory and regulatory T cell samples underwent deep immunoSEQ sequencing, averaging approximately 3.5 million total reads per sample. After sorted cells were lysed in RLT buffer, RNA was extracted with DNase-treated RNeasy Micro or Mini kits, with the choice depending on cell number. To prevent cross-contamination, every cell subset was processed on its own, while patient and healthy donor samples were processed together. The immunoSEQ multiplex PCR was used to amplify TCRB sequences from cDNA, yielding 87-bp fragments that span the CDR3 region. The amplicons were sequenced using the Illumina HiSeq platform. The paper's data handling went like this. PCR bias was computationally corrected using synthetic template baselines, reads within Hamming distance 2 were collapsed, and singletons that could not be merged were discarded. Reads were aligned against IMGT so that V, D and J genes, CDR3 length and insertions or deletions at six rearrangement sites could be assigned. Within each subset, clonotype counts were normalized to sorted cell number, after which true diversity and Gini coefficients were computed with the tcR R package. Repertoire sharing was quantified using the overlap coefficient calculated on TCRB nucleotide sequences. Out-of-frame TCRB sequences from naive cells were analyzed as a proxy for the pre-selection repertoire. As stored in TCRdb, this immuneACCESS dataset retains in-frame rearrangements with V and J assigned. A fraction of the clones does not appear; measured against another copy, unresolved V genes explain less than half of the discrepancy, and the remainder lacks a known reason. The DNA gave D and trimming, while V, J and clone size come from that table. The sample table contains 400,000 to 450,000 clones; only one count was recorded for roughly 14% of them. Roughly 0.033% of the sample belongs to the ten largest clones.

As encoded in the germline V gene (reference sequence), CDR1 is GTSNPN while CDR2 is SVGIG. The CDR3 measures 14 amino acids from cysteine to phenylalanine. Only the CDR3 part of the read is kept: 42 bases, read in frame from the first base. Compared with germline, V lacks 4 bases and J lacks 2 bases; bases without a gene match: 4. This TCR was sampled from a man younger than 40 in good health. Recombination linked TRBV30 to TRBJ2-3; TRBD2 lines up with 9 middle nucleotides. Sequenced: naive CD4+ T cells from blood. In the paper's terms, the cell subset or site label means: true naive CD4+ T cells. The CDR3 region: CAWTGTSITDTQYF. The DNA sequence follows: TGTGCCTGGACGGGGACTAGCATCACAGATACGCAGTATTTT.